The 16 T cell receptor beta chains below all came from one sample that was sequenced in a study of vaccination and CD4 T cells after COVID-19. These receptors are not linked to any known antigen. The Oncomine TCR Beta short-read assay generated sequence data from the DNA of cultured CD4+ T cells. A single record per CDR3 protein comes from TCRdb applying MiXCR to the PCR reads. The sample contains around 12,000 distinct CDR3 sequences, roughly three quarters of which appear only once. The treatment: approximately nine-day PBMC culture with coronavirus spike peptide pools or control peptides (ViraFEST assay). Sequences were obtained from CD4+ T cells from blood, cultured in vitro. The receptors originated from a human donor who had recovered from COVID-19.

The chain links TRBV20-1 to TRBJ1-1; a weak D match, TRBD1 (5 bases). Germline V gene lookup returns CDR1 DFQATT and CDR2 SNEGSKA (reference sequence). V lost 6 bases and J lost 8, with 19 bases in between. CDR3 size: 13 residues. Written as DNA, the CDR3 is TGCAGTGCCCCGGCGTGGGGGGTGAACGAAGCTTTCTTT. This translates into CSAPAWGVNEAFF.

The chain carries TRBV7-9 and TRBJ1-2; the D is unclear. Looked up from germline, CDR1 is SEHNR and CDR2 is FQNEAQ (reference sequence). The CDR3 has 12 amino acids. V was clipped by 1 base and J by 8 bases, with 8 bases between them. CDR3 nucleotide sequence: TGTGCCAGCAGCTTAGTTGAGGGAGGCTACACCTTC. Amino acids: CASSLVEGGYTF.

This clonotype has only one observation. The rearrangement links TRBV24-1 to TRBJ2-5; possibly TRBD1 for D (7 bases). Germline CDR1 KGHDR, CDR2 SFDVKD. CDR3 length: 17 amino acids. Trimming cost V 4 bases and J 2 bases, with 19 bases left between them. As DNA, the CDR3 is TGTGCCACCAGTGACGGGGGCAACAGGGGTCAGCAAGAGACCCAGTACTTC. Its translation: CATSDGGNRGQQETQYF.

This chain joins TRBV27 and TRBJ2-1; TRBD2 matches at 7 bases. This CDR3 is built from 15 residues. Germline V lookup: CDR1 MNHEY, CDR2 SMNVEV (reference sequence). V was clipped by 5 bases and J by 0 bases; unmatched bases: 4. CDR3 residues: CASSPREGSYNEQFF. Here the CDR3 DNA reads TGTGCCAGCAGTCCCAGGGAGGGCTCCTACAATGAGCAGTTCTTC.

This CDR3 reads CASSLYPSPLHF. The DNA of the CDR3 is TGTGCCAGCAGCTTATACCCTTCACCCCTCCACTTT. The rearrangement uses TRBV7-2 and TRBJ1-6, with D hard to call. Trimming cost V 2 bases and J 9 bases, with 5 bases left between them. CDR3 length: 12 residues. Germline CDR1 and CDR2: SGHTA and FQGNSA.

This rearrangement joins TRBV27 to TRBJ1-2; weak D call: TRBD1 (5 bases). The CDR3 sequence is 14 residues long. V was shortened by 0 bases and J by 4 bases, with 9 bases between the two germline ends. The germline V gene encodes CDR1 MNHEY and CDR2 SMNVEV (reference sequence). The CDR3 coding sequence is TGTGCCAGCAGTTTATCCCGGGACGTCTATGGCTACACCTTC. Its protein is CASSLSRDVYGYTF.

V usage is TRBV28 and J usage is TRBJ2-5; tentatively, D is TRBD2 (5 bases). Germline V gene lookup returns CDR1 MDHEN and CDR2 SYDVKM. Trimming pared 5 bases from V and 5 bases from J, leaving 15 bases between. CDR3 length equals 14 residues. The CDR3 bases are TGTGCCAGCAGTCCGCTGGGCCCGGGGGAGACCCAGTACTTC. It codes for CASSPLGPGETQYF.

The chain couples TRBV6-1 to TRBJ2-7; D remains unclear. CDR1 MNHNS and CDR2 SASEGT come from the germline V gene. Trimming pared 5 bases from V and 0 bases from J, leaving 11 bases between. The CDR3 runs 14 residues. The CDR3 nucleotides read TGTGCCAGCAGTCCCCAGTGGAGCTCCTACGAGCAGTACTTC. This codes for CASSPQWSSYEQYF.

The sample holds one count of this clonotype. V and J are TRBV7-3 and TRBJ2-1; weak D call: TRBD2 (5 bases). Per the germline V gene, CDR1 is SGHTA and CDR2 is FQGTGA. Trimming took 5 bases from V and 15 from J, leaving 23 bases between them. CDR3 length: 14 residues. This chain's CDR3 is CASSLTILGGDRFF. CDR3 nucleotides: TGTGCCAGCAGCCTCACGATCCTCGGAGGCGACCGGTTCTTC.

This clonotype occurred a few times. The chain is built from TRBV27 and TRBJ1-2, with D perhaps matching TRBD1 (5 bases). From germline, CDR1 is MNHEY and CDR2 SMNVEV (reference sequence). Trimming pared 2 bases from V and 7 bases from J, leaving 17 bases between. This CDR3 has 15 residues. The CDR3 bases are TGTGCCAGCAGTTTACAGGCAGGGAGGCGGGGTGGCTACACCTTC. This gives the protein CASSLQAGRRGGYTF.

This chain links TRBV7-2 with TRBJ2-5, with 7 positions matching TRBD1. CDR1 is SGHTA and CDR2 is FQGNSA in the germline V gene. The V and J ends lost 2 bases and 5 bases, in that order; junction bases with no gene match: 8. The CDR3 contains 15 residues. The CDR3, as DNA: TGTGCCAGCAGCTTATATGGACAGGTCGAGGAGACCCAGTACTTC. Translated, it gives CASSLYGQVEETQYF.

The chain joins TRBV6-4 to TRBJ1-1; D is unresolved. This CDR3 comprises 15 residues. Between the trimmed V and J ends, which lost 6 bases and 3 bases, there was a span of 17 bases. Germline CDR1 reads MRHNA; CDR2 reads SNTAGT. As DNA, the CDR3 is TGTGCCAGCAGGAGGACCTTCTTAGAGGACACTGAAGCTTTCTTT. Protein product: CASRRTFLEDTEAFF.

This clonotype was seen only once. Here the CDR3 reads CSAREVGVRGNEQFF. The CDR3 region has the DNA TGCAGTGCTAGAGAGGTGGGAGTTAGGGGGAATGAGCAGTTCTTC. The chain employs TRBV20-1 and TRBJ2-1; possibly TRBD1 for D (6 bases). CDR3 length: 15 amino acids. Trimming removed 0 bases at V and 7 bases at J, with 16 bases between. Germline assignment: CDR1 DFQATT and CDR2 SNEGSKA (reference sequence).

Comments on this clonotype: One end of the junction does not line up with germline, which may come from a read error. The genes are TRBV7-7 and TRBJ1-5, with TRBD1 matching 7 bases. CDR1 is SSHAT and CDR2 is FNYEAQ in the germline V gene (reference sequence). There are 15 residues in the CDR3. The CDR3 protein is CASSSGTDSNQPQHF. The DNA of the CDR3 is TGTGCTAGCAGCTCTGGGACAGATAGCAATCAGCCCCAGCATTTT.

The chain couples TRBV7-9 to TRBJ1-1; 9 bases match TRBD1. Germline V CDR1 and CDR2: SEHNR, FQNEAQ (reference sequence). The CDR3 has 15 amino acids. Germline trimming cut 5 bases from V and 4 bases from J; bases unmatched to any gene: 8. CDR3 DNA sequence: TGTGCCAGCAGCCCGGACAGGGGCGACGGCACTGAAGCTTTCTTT. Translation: CASSPDRGDGTEAFF.

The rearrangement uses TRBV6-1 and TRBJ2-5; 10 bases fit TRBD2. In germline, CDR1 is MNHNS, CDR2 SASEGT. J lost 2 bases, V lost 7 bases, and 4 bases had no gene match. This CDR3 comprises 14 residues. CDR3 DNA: TGTGCCAGCACGGGGACTAGCGTTCAAGAGACCCAGTACTTC. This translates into CASTGTSVQETQYF.